This T cell receptor (beta chain) came from a study of CD8+CD57+ T cells in acquired aplastic anemia. Regarding the study as a whole: The number of CD8+ CDR3 sequences shared by patients and controls was around 30. In CD8+ cells, Simpson's diversity showed no significant difference between patients and controls.

Germline V gene lookup returns CDR1 KGHDR and CDR2 SFDVKD. V was shortened by 0 bases and J by 7 bases, with 13 bases between the two germline ends. The CDR3 consists of 15 residues. Remarks on this clonotype: The antigen is unknown.

For CDR3 and TCR beta VDJ profiling, genomic DNA was the template used. MiXCR, run by TCRdb on the reads, gives a single entry per CDR3 protein. The repertoire holds under 200,000 distinct CDR3 sequences, with about 60% as singletons. The chain employs TRBV24-1 and TRBJ2-3; D call uncertain. The clonotype originates from a human donor in good health. The sequenced material came from sorted CD4+, CD8+, or CD8+CD57+ T cells (not recorded which) from PBMCs. The CDR3 reads CATSDLVQPPNTQYF. CDR3 sequence (DNA): TGTGCCACCAGTGATTTGGTACAACCCCCGAATACGCAGTATTTT.